This T cell receptor beta chain was observed in a study of TIL therapy for anti-PD-1-resistant metastatic lung cancer. Study context: Most patients had lung adenocarcinoma.

CDR1 and CDR2 from the germline V gene are LGHNA and YSLEER. V lost 4 bases and J 0 bases, leaving 16 bases between the germline ends. This CDR3 is 17 amino acids long. This was the immunoSEQ v3 assay. Sequencing used immunoSEQ multiplex PCR; TCRdb keeps in-frame clones, though not all of them. This table has tens of thousands of clones, over 70% appearing once. Time point of the sample: pre-treatment sample, taken before nivolumab and TIL therapy. Patients were adults with stage 4 NSCLC. This TCR was sampled from a person aged 25 to 85 with non-small cell lung cancer. The chain employs TRBV4-3 and TRBJ2-1; D remains ambiguous. The specimen was blood, collected at baseline. Written as DNA, the CDR3 is TGCGCCAGCAGCCGACTTCTCAGCCAACGCTCCTACAATGAGCAGTTCTTC. This gives the protein CASSRLLSQRSYNEQFF.